This TCR beta chain came from a study of CD8+ T cells in alopecia areata. The table lists this clone with a few counts. Treatment here: oral pan-JAK inhibitor, 5-10 mg twice daily. cDNA serving as the sequencing template came from extracted, reverse transcribed RNA. Only in-frame clones appear in the TCRdb table, and some are missing; sequencing was by immunoSEQ multiplex PCR. The repertoire has about 190,000 clones, 60% of them found once; the top ten carry just over 1%. The CDR3 runs 12 residues. V lost 5 bases to trimming and J lost 10 bases, with 17 bases between them. Germline-derived CDR1 and CDR2 are SQVTM and ANQGSEA.

The J gene is TRBJ1-1, the V gene TRBV29-1, with D perhaps matching TRBD1 (5 bases). The sequence was collected from a human donor with alopecia areata. The material was CD4+ T cells sorted from blood, obtained at week 24, from a patient treated with tofacitinib. CDR3 bases: TGCAGCGTTCTAATAGGGGACTTCCGAGCTTTCTTT. This gives the protein CSVLIGDFRAFF.